A single T cell receptor beta chain is shown here with its context. This entry comes from a study of blood T cell repertoires in COVID-19. Study summary: T cells, B-cell-depleted T cells, or PBMCs supplied cDNA or gDNA.

Participants came from about 24 US areas, aged about 18 to 89 years. In assigning cohorts, the study relied on participant-reported clinical history. Trimming shortened V by 0 bases and J by 6 bases, and 12 bases separated the two germline ends. CDR1 is SGHNT and CDR2 is YYREEE in the germline V gene (reference sequence). This CDR3 comprises 14 residues. Under the authors' procedure: Reference gene primer amplification gave nucleated cell count estimates. This table comes from immunoSEQ multiplex PCR, and its TCRdb copy is limited to in-frame clones, with some not included. Clone size and V and J calls were adopted from that table, with D and trimming inferred from the DNA. Of some 410,000 clones listed, around nine tenths were seen once; the top ten hold over 0.9%.

The sample comprised PBMCs or T cells enriched from blood (not recorded which). This chain connects TRBV5-4 to TRBJ1-2, with a possible D match to TRBD1 (6 bases). This sequence was found in a woman under 40 with acute COVID-19. In nucleotides, the CDR3 is TGTGCCAGCAGCTTGGGGCAGGGGCCTGATGGCTACACCTTC. Protein product: CASSLGQGPDGYTF.